This T cell receptor (beta chain) was captured in a study of blood T cell repertoires in COVID-19 (dated by TCRdb to 2020 to 2022). Regarding the complete study: Collaborator samples came from the United States, Italy and Spain and covered acute and convalescent phases of COVID-19. The prospective study material was composed of cDNA or gDNA derived from T cells, B-cell-depleted T cells, or PBMCs. Where available, HLA class I and class II types were taken from metadata supplied by the sample provider and were not determined by assay-based typing. A de-identified subject ID, COVID-19 status, age in years and sex were almost always included in the sample metadata. Samples came from the ongoing ImmuneRACE study (first 160 participants) plus 1,254 subjects from 6 global collaborators. A freely available public database, intended as a resource for researchers studying the immune response to SARS-CoV-2, is where the repertoires were released. Subjects who had been exposed to COVID-19, were actively infected with it, or had recovered from it provided the deeply sampled blood TCRbeta repertoires that made up the dataset.

This clone was picked up a small number of times. It has no known antigen specificity. Base quality data are lacking; no much larger clone is found one base away. The collaborating institutions used their own protocols to collect whole blood in K2EDTA tubes. Collaborator samples were shipped for TCRbeta analysis as frozen whole blood, isolated PBMCs, or DNA extracted from either sample type. TCRbeta CDR3 regions were amplified from genomic DNA using the immunoSEQ Assay, a bias-controlled multiplex PCR. For the original study's pipeline: Within the assay, amplification of reference gene primers was used to estimate how many nucleated cells each sample contained. Sequence reads were collapsed and filtered to measure the absolute abundance of every unique TCRbeta CDR3 rearrangement. For each sample, productive Simpson clonality was calculated as the square root of Simpson's diversity index over productive rearrangements. What TCRdb holds here is the immuneACCESS table cut down to in-frame rearrangements. Part of the clones is not present; checked against another copy, under half of the missing clones reflect an unresolved V gene, and the others are unexplained. The D gene and trimming were derived from the DNA, and the V and J assignments and clone size from that table. The sample table holds about 53,000 clones, of which 86% were seen once. Of the sample, less than 3.5% falls within the top ten clones.

Cut back by 3 bases and 9 bases, the V and J ends lie 18 bases apart. The CDR3 starts with the cysteine, ends with the phenylalanine, and has 14 residues. The entry retains the CDR3 DNA only, 42 bases that are in frame from base 1. As encoded in the germline V gene, CDR1 is SGDLS while CDR2 is YYNGEE. Broader findings and caveats from the paper: The amount of clinical and demographic metadata varied by source and participant and was provided uncurated.

The V gene is TRBV9 and the J gene is TRBJ1-1; a confident D gene designation cannot be given. This receptor was taken from a man older than 75 with acute or convalescent COVID-19. The specimen was peripheral blood. The CDR3 protein is CASSGALAARQAFF. The DNA sequence is as follows: TGTGCCAGCAGCGGAGCGTTGGCAGCAAGACAAGCTTTCTTT.